This record covers a single T cell receptor (beta chain). What it binds is not known. This sample stems from a study of cytomegalovirus exposure and HLA in healthy donors. The CDR3 has 13 amino acids. CDR1 and CDR2 from the germline V gene are SGHVS and FNYEAQ. V lost 4 bases and J lost 10, with 17 bases in between. The PCR employed 60 Vbeta primers together with 13 Jbeta primers. Method: immunoSEQ multiplex PCR; TCRdb's copy keeps in-frame clones and lacks some. The sample holds over 250,000 clones, around two thirds seen once. Study results and caveats: Among TCR beta chains, those listed as cytomegalovirus-associated numbered about 160.

The sequence was collected from a female donor in good health and CMV-seronegative. V is TRBV7-6 and J is TRBJ2-7; possible D gene TRBD1, 6 bases. The sample comprised PBMCs. CDR3 loop: CASSSIGQTVQYF. In DNA, the CDR3 is TGTGCCAGCAGCTCCATAGGACAGACAGTCCAGTACTTC. The full variable domain, completed using reference TRBV7-6 and TRBJ2-7, is GAGVSQSPRYKVTKRGQDVALRCDPISGHVSLYWYRQALGQGPEFLTYFNYEAQQDKSGLPNDRFSAERPEGSISTLTIQRTEQRDSAMYRCASSSIGQTVQYFGPGTRLTVT.